This T cell receptor beta chain was obtained from a study of shared clonotypes between healthy human individuals. The study's findings and limits: Naive CD4 clonotype sharing across four donors was 5% to 6%.

In regard to this clone: Its antigen is undetermined.

The study drew its donors from healthy HIV-negative adults without recent acute infections or vaccinations. Once extracted for a subset, genomic DNA was divided evenly among several immunoSEQ plates. Using immunoSEQ multiplex PCR, the repertoire was profiled, and TCRdb retains in-frame clones only, with some absent. The repertoire includes a few million clones, approximately 94% of them detected once, and around 0.13% sits in the top ten. Sample: naive CD4+ T cells sorted from blood. Described subset: CD45RA+ positively selected. This clonotype originated in a man between 18 and 35 years old in good health.

The CDR3 coding sequence is TGTGCCAGCATCAGGGGGCTCGAGCAGTACTTC. Protein product: CASIRGLEQYF. The chain uses TRBV27 and TRBJ2-7; 8 bases are shared with TRBD1. The CDR3 contains 11 residues. The J segment lost 6 bases and the V segment lost 7 bases, leaving 2 bases of the junction unmatched. Looked up from germline, CDR1 is MNHEY and CDR2 is SMNVEV (reference sequence).